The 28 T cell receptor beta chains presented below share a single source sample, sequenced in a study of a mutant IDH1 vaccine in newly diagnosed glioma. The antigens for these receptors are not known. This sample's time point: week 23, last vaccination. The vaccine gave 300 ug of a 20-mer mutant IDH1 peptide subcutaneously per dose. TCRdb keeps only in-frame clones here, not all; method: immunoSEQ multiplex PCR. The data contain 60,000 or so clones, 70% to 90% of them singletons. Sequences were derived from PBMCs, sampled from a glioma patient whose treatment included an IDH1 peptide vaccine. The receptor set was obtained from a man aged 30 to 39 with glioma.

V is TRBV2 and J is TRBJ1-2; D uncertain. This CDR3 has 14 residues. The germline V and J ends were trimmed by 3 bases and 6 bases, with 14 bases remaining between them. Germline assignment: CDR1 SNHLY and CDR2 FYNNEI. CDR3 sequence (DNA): TGTGCCAGCAGTGAGTCTGGGAACCCCAATGGCTACACCTTC. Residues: CASSESGNPNGYTF. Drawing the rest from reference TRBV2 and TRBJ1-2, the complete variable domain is EPEVTQTPSHQVTQMGQEVILRCVPISNHLYFYWYRQILGQKVEFLVSFYNNEISEKSEIFDDQFSVERPDGSNFTLKIRSTKLEDSAMYFCASSESGNPNGYTFGSGTRLTVV.

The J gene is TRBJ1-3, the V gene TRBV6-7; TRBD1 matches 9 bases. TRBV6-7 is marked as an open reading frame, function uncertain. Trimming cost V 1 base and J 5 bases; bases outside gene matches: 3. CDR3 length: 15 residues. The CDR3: CASSYYRGPRNTIYF. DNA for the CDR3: TGTGCCAGCAGTTACTACAGGGGGCCTAGAAACACCATATATTTT.

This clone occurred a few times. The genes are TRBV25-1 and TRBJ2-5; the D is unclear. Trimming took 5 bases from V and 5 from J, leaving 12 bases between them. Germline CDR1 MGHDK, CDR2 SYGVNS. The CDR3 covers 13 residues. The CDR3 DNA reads TGTGCCAGCAGTCGAGCCGGTGGGGAGACCCAGTACTTC. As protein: CASSRAGGETQYF.

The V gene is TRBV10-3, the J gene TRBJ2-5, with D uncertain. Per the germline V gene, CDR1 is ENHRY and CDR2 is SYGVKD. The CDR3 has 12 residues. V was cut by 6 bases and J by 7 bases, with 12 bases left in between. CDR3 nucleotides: TGTGCCATCAGCGAAGGGCCGGGGACCCAGTACTTC. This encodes CAISEGPGTQYF.

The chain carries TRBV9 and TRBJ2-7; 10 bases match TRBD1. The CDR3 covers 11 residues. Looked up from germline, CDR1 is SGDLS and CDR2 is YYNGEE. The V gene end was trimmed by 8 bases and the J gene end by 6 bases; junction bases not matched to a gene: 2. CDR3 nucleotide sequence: TGTGCCAGTGGGACAGGGGTCGAGCAGTACTTC. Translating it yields CASGTGVEQYF.

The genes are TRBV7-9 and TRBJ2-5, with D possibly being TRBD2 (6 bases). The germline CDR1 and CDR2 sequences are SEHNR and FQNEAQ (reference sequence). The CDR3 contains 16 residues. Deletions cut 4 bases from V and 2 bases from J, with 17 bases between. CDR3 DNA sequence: TGTGCCAGCAGCTCCTCCCATTTGGGGGGACAAGAGACCCAGTACTTC. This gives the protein CASSSSHLGGQETQYF.

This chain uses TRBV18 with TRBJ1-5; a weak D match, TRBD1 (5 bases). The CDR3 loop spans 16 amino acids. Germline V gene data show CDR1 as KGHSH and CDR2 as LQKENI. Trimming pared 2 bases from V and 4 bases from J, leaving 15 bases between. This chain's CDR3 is CASSPSIPWGNQPQHF. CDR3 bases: TGTGCCAGCTCACCAAGCATCCCCTGGGGGAATCAGCCCCAGCATTTT. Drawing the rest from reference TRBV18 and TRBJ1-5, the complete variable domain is NAGVMQNPRHLVRRRGQEARLRCSPMKGHSHVYWYRQLPEEGLKFMVYLQKENIIDESGMPKERFSAEFPKEGPSILRIQQVVRGDSAAYFCASSPSIPWGNQPQHFGDGTRLSIL.

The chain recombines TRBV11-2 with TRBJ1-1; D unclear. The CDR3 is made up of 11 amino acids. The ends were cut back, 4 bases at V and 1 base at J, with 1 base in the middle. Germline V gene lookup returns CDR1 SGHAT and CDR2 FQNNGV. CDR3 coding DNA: TGTGCCAGCAGCTCGAACACTGAAGCTTTCTTT. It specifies CASSSNTEAFF.

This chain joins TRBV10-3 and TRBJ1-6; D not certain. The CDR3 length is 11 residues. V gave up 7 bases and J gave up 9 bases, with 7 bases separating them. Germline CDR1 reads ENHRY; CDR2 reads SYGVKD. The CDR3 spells CAITPVSPLHF. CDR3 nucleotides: TGTGCCATCACGCCCGTTTCACCCCTCCACTTT.

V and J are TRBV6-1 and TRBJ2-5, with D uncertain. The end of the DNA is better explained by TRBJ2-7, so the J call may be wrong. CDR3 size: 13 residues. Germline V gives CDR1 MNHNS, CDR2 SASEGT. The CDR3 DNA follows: TGTGCCAGGTCAGGACCCAACCTCTACGAGCAGTACTTC. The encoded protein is CARSGPNLYEQYF.

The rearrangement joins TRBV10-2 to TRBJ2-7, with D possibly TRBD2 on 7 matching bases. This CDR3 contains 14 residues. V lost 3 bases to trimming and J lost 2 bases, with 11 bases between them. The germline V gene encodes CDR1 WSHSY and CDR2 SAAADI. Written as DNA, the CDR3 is TGCGCCAGCAGTGACGGAGGGGGGGCCTACGAGCAGTACTTC. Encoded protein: CASSDGGGAYEQYF.

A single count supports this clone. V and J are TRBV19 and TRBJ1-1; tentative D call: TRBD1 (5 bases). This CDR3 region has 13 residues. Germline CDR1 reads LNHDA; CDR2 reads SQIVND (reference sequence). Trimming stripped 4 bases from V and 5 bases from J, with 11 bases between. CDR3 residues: CASSNRIWTEAFF. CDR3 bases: TGTGCCAGTAGTAACAGGATTTGGACTGAAGCTTTCTTT.

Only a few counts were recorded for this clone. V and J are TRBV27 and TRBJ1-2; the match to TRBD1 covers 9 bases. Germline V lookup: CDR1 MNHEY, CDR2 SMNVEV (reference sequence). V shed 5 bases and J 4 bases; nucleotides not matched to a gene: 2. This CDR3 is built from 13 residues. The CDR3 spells CASSLGQGYGYTF. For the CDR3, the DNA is TGTGCCAGCAGTCTGGGACAGGGCTATGGCTACACCTTC.

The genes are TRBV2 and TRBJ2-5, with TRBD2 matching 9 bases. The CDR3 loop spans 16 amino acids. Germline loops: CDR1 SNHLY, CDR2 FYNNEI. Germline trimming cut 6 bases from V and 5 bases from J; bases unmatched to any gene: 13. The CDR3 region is CASRMASRGGRETQYF. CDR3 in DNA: TGTGCCAGCAGAATGGCTTCGCGGGGGGGCCGGGAGACCCAGTACTTC.

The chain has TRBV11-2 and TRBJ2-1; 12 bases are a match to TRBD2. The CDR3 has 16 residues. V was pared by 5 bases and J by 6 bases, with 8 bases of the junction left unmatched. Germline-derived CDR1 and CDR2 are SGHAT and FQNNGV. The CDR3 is CASSRPTSGGFNEQFF. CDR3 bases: TGTGCCAGCAGCCGTCCGACTAGCGGGGGTTTCAATGAGCAGTTCTTC.

The CDR3 is CASSLQGNTGELFF. Here the CDR3 DNA reads TGTGCCAGCAGCTTGCAAGGGAACACCGGGGAGCTGTTTTTT. The chain is built from TRBV5-4 and TRBJ2-2; unclear D gene. Germline V gene lookup returns CDR1 SGHNT and CDR2 YYREEE (reference sequence). The CDR3 contains 14 residues. V was shortened by 1 base and J by 1 base, with 5 bases between the two germline ends.

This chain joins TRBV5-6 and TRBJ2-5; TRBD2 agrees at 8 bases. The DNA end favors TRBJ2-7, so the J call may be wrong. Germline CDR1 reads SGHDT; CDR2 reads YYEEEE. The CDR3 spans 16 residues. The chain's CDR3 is CASSRRTSRHSYEQYF. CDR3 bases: TGTGCCAGCAGCCGAAGGACTAGCCGCCACTCCTACGAGCAGTACTTC.

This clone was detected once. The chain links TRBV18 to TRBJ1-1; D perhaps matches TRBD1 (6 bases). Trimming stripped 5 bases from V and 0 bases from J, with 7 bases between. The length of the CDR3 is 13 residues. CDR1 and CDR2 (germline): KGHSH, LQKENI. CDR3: CASSGGLNTEAFF. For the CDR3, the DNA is TGTGCCAGCTCAGGGGGGCTGAACACTGAAGCTTTCTTT.

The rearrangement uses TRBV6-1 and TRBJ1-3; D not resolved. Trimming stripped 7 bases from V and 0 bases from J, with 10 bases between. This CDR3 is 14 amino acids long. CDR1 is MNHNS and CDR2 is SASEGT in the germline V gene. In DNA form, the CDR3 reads TGTGCCAGCACTGTACACAGCTCTGGAAACACCATATATTTT. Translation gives CASTVHSSGNTIYF.

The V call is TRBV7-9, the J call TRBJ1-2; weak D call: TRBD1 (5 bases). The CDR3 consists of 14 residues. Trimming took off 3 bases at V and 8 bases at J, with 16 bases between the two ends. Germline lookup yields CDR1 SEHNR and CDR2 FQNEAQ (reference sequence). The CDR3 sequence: CASSLVGTPSGYTF. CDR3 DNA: TGTGCCAGCAGCTTGGTCGGGACTCCAAGCGGCTACACCTTC.

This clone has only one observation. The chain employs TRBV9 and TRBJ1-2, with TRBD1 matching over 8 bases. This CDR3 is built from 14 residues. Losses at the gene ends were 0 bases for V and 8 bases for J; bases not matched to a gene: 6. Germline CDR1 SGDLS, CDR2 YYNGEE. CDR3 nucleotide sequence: TGTGCCAGCAGCGTAGGAGGGGACAGGCGGGGCTACACCTTC. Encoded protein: CASSVGGDRRGYTF.

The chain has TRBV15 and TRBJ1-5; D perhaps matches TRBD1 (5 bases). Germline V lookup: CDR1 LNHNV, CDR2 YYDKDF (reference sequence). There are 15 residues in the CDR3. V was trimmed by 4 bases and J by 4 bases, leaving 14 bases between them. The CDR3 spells CATSIEGGGNQPQHF. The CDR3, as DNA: TGTGCCACCAGCATAGAGGGCGGGGGGAATCAGCCCCAGCATTTT. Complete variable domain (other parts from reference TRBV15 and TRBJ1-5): DAMVIQNPRYQVTQFGKPVTLSCSQTLNHNVMYWYQQKSSQAPKLLFHYYDKDFNNEADTPDNFQSRRPNTSFCFLDIRSPGLGDTAMYLCATSIEGGGNQPQHFGDGTRLSIL.

This CDR3 reads CASTLPPTGIGYEQYF. The CDR3 region has the DNA TGTGCCAGCACCCTCCCCCCGACAGGGATTGGATACGAGCAGTACTTC. V usage is TRBV9 and J usage is TRBJ2-7; 7 bases line up with TRBD1. Germline V gene lookup returns CDR1 SGDLS and CDR2 YYNGEE. This CDR3 region has 16 residues. V trimming: 6 bases; J trimming: 4 bases; junction bases outside the gene matches: 16.

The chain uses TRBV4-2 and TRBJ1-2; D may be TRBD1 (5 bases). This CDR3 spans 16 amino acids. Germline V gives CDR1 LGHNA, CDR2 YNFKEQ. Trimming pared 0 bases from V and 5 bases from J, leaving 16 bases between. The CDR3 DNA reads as TGTGCCAGCAGCCAAGATAGCGGGGGGAATCAGTATGGCTACACCTTC. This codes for CASSQDSGGNQYGYTF.

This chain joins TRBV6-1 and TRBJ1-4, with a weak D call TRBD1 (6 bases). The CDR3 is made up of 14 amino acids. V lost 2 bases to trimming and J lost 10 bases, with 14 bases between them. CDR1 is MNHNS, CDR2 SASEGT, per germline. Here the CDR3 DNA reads TGTGCCAGCAGTGAACCCCGACAGGCGGTAAAACTGTTTTTT. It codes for CASSEPRQAVKLFF.

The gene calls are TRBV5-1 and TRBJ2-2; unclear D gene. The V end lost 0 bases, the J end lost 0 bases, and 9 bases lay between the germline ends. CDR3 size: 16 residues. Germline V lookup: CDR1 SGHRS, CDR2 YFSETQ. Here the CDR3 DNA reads TGCGCCAGCAGCTTGGGATCTTCCGCGAACACCGGGGAGCTGTTTTTT. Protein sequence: CASSLGSSANTGELFF.

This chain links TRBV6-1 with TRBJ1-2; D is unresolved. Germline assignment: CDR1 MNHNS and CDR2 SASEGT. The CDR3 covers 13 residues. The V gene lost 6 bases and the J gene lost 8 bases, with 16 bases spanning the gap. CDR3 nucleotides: TGTGCCAGCAGATTAGACAACTTGTACGGCTACACCTTC. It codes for CASRLDNLYGYTF.

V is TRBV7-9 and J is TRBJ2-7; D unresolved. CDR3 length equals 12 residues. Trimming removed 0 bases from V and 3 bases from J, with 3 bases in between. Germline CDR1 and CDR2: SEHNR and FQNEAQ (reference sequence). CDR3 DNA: TGTGCCAGCAGCTTAGCCCTCTACGAGCAGTACTTC. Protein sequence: CASSLALYEQYF.